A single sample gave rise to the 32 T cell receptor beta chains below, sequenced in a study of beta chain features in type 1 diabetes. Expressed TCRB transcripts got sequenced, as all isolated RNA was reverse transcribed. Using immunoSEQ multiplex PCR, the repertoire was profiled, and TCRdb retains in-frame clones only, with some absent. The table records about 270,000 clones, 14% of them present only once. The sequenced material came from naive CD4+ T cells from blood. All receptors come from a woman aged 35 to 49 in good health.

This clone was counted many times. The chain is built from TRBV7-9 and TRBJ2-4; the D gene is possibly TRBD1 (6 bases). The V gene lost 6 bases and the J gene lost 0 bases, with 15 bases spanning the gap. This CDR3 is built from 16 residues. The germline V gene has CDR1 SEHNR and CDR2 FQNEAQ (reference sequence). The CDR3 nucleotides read TGTGCCAGCAGTCGCCAGGACAGCTTAGCCAAAAACATTCAGTACTTC. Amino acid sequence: CASSRQDSLAKNIQYF.

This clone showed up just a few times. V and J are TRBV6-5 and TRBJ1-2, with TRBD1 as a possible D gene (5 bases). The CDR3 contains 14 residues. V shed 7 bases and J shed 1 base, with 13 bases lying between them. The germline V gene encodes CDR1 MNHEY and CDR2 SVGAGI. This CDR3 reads CASIGRGVNYGYTF. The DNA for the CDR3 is TGTGCCAGCATCGGGAGAGGGGTTAACTATGGCTACACCTTC.

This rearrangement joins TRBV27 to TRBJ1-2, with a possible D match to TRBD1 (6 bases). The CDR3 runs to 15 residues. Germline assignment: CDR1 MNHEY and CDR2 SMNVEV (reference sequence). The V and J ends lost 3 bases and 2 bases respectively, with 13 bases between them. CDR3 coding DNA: TGTGCCAGCAGTTTCGGCGGCACAGGGAACTATGGCTACACCTTC. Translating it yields CASSFGGTGNYGYTF.

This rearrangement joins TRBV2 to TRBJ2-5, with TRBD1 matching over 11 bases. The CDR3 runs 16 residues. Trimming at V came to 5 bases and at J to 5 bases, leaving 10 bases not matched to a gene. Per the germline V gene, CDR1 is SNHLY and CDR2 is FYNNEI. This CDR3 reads CASSPGQGASGETQYF. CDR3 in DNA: TGTGCCAGCAGTCCTGGACAGGGGGCATCGGGGGAGACCCAGTACTTC.

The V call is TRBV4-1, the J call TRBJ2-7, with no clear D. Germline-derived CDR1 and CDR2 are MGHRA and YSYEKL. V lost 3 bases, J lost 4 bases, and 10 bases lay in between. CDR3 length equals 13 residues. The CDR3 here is CASSHPGQYEQYF. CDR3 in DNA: TGCGCCAGCAGCCACCCGGGTCAATACGAGCAGTACTTC.

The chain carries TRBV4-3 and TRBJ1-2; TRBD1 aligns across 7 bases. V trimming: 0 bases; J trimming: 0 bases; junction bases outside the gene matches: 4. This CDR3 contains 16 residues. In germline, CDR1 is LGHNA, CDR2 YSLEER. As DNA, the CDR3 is TGCGCCAGCAGCCAAGACCCCGGACAGGCTAACTATGGCTACACCTTC. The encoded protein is CASSQDPGQANYGYTF.

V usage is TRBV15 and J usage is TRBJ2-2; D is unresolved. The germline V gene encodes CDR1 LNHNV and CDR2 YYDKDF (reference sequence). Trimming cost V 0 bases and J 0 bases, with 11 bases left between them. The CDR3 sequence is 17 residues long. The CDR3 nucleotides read TGTGCCACCAGCAGAGATTTGAAGAGTCCGAACACCGGGGAGCTGTTTTTT. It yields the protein CATSRDLKSPNTGELFF.

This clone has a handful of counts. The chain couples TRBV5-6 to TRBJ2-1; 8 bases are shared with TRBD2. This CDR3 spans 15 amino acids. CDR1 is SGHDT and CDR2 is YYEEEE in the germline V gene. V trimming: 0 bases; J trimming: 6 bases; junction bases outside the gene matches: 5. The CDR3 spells CASSLGSSGRNEQFF. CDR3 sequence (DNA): TGTGCCAGCAGCTTGGGGTCTAGCGGGCGCAATGAGCAGTTCTTC.

DNA of the CDR3: TGTGCCAGCAGCCACTCGACAGGACGAAACAGCTACACCTTC. Its translation is CASSHSTGRNSYTF. This rearrangement joins TRBV14 to TRBJ1-2, with D tentatively TRBD1 (6 bases). V was clipped by 3 bases and J by 9 bases, with 17 bases between them. The CDR3 contains 14 residues. CDR1 SGHDN and CDR2 FVKESK come from the germline V gene.

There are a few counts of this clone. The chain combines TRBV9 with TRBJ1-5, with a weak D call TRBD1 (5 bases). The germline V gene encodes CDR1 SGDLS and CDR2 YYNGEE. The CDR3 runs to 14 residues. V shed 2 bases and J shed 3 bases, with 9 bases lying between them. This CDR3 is CASSVRGINQPQHF. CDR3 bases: TGTGCCAGCAGCGTTCGGGGGATCAATCAGCCCCAGCATTTT. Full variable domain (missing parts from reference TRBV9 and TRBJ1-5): DSGVTQTPKHLITATGQRVTLRCSPRSGDLSVYWYQQSLDQGLQFLIQYYNGEERAKGNILERFSAQQFPDLHSELNLSSLELGDSALYFCASSVRGINQPQHFGDGTRLSIL.

The CDR3 bases are TGTGCCAGCTCACCGTGGACAGGGGGGGACACTGAAGCTTTCTTT. Amino acid sequence: CASSPWTGGDTEAFF. The chain combines TRBV18 with TRBJ1-1; the match to TRBD1 covers 10 bases. Germline lookup yields CDR1 KGHSH and CDR2 LQKENI. This CDR3 region has 15 residues. V shed 3 bases and J 3 bases; nucleotides not matched to a gene: 4.

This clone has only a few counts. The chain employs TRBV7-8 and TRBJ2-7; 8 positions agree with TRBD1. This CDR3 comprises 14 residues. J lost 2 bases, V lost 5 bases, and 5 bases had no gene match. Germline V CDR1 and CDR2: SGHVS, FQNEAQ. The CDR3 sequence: CASSRRQGPYEQYF. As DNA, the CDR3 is TGTGCCAGCAGCCGAAGACAGGGGCCCTACGAGCAGTACTTC.

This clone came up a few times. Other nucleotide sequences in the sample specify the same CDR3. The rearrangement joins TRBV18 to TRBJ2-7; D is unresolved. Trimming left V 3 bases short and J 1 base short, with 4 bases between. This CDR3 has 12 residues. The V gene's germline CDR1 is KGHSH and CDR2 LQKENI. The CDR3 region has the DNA TGTGCCAGCTCACCTAATTCCTACGAGCAGTACTTC. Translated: CASSPNSYEQYF.

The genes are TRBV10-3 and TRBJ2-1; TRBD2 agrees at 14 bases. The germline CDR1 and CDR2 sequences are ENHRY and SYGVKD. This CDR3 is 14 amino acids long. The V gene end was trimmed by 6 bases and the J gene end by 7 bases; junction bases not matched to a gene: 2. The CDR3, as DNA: TGTGCCATCAGCGGACTAGCGGGGGGTAATGAGCAGTTCTTC. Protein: CAISGLAGGNEQFF.

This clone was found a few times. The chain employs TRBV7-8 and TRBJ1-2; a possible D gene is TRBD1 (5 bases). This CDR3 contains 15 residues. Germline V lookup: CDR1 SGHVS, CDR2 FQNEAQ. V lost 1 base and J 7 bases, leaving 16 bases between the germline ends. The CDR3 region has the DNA TGTGCCAGCAGCTTAGGGGCAGGGTACTCTTCTGGCTACACCTTC. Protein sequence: CASSLGAGYSSGYTF.

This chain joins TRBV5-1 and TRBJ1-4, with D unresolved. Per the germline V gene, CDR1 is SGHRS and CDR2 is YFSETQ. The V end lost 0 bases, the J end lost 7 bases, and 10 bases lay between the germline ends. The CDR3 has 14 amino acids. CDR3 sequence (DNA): TGCGCCAGCAGCTTGGGGGCAGGTGGTGAAAAACTGTTTTTT. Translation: CASSLGAGGEKLFF.

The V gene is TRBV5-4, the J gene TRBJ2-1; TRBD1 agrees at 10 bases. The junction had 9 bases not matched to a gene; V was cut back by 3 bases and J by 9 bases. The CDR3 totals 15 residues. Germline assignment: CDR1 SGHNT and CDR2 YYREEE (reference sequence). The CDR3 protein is CASSSRTGGIGEQFF. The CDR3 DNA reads TGTGCCAGCAGCTCCAGGACAGGGGGGATCGGTGAGCAGTTCTTC.

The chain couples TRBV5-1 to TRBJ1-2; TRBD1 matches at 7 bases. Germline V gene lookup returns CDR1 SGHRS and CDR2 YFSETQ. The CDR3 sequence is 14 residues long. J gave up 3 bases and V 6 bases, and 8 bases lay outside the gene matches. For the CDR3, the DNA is TGCGCCAGCACCAAAGACAGGGTAGACTATGGCTACACCTTC. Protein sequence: CASTKDRVDYGYTF.

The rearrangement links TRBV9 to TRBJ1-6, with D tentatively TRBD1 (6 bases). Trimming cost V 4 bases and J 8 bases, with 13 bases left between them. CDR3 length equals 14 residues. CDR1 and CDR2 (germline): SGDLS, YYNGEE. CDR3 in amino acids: CASSRQVMDSPLHF. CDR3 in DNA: TGTGCCAGCAGCCGACAGGTGATGGATTCACCCCTCCACTTT.

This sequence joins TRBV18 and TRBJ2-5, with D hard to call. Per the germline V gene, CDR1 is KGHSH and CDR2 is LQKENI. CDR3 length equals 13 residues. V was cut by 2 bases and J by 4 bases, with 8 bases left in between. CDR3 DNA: TGTGCCAGCTCACCAGGAGTGCGAGAGACCCAGTACTTC. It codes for CASSPGVRETQYF.

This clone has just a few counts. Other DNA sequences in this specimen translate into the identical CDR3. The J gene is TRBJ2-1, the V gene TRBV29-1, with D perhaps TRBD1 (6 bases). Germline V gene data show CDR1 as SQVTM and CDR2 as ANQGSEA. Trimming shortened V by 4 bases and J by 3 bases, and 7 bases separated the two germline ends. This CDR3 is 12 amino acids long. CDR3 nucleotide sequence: TGCAGCGTTGGACAGGACTACAATGAGCAGTTCTTC. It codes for CSVGQDYNEQFF.

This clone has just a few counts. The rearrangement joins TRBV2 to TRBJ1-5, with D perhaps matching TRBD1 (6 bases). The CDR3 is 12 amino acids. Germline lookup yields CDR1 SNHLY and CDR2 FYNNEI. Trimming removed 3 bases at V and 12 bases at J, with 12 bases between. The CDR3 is CASSEGGPLQHF. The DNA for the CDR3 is TGTGCCAGCAGTGAGGGGGGGCCGCTCCAGCATTTT.

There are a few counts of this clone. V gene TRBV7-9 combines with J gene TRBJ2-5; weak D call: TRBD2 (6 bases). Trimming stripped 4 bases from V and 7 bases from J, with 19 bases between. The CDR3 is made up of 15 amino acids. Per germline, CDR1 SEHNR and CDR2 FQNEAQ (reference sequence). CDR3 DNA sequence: TGTGCCAGCAGCTATGCTGCCCGGGAGCTTGGGACCCAGTACTTC. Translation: CASSYAARELGTQYF.

The CDR3 DNA reads as TGCGCCAGCAGCCAAGGATTGACAGGTCGGGGCCAAGAGACCCAGTACTTC. Translated: CASSQGLTGRGQETQYF. The chain uses TRBV4-1 and TRBJ2-5; D is possibly TRBD1 (6 bases). Trimming shortened V by 1 base and J by 1 base, and 16 bases separated the two germline ends. In germline, CDR1 is MGHRA, CDR2 YSYEKL. The CDR3 has 17 amino acids.

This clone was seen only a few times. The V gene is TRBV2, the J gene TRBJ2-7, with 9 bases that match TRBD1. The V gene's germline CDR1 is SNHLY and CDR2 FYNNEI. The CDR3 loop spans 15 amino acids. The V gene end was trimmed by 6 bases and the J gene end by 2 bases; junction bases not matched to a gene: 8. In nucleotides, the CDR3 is TGTGCCAGCAGGGGGACAGGGTACAAGACCTACGAGCAGTACTTC. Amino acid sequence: CASRGTGYKTYEQYF.

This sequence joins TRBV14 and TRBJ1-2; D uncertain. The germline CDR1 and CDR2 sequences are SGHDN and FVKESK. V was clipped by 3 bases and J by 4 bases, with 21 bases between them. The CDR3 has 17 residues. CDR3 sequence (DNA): TGTGCCAGCAGCCACACCCTTCTTCCGTACGCGAGCTATGGCTACACCTTC. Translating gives CASSHTLLPYASYGYTF.

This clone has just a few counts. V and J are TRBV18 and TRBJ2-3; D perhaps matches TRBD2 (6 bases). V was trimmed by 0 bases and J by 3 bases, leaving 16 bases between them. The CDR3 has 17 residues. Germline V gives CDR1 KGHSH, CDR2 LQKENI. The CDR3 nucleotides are TGTGCCAGCTCACCACCTTATGACCGGCGGGGAACAGATACGCAGTATTTT. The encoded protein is CASSPPYDRRGTDTQYF.

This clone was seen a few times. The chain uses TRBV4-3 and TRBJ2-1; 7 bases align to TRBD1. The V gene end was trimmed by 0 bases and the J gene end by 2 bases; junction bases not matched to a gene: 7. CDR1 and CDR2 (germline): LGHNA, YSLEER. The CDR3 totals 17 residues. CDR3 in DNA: TGCGCCAGCAGCCAAGAAACCGCCGGGACAGCCTACAATGAGCAGTTCTTC. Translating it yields CASSQETAGTAYNEQFF.

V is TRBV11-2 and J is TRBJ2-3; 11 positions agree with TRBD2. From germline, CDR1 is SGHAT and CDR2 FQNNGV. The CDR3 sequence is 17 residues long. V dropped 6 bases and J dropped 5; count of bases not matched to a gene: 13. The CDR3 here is CASRGLAGGPGGDTQYF. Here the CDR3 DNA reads TGTGCCAGCAGGGGTTTAGCGGGGGGGCCAGGTGGAGATACGCAGTATTTT. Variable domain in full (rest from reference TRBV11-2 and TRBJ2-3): EAGVAQSPRYKIIEKRQSVAFWCNPISGHATLYWYQQILGQGPKLLIQFQNNGVVDDSQLPKDRFSAERLKGVDSTLKIQPAKLEDSAVYLCASRGLAGGPGGDTQYFGPGTRLTVL.

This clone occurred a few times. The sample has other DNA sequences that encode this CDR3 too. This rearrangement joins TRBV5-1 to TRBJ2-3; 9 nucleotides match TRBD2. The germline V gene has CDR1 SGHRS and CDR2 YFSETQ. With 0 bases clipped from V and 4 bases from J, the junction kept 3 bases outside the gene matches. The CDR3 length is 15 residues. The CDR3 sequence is CASSLGLAGPDTQYF. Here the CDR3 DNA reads TGCGCCAGCAGCTTGGGGCTAGCGGGGCCAGATACGCAGTATTTT.

The DNA for the CDR3 is TGCGCCAGCAGCTTTGGTAGCGGGCCCCAAGAGACCCAGTACTTC. Translated: CASSFGSGPQETQYF. The chain couples TRBV5-1 to TRBJ2-5; 7 bases match TRBD2. The germline V gene encodes CDR1 SGHRS and CDR2 YFSETQ. Trimming at V came to 2 bases and at J to 1 base, leaving 5 bases not matched to a gene. There are 15 residues in the CDR3.

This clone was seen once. The CDR3 DNA reads TGTGCCAGCAGCTTGTGGAAACGGGGGGAGGCCCAGTACTTC. This translates into CASSLWKRGEAQYF. The chain recombines TRBV5-6 with TRBJ2-5; 7 bases fit TRBD2. Germline V lookup: CDR1 SGHDT, CDR2 YYEEEE. The CDR3 spans 14 residues. The V and J ends lost 1 base and 9 bases, in that order; junction bases with no gene match: 9.